These 10 T cell receptor beta chains share one sample of origin, sequenced in a study of ipilimumab plus nivolumab after autologous stem cell transplantation. Clones were read by immunoSEQ multiplex PCR, and TCRdb kept only the in-frame ones, dropping some. The table lists roughly 86,000 clones, 83% of them singletons. Sequencing used PBMCs, obtained in a trial of ipilimumab plus nivolumab as post-transplant consolidation. The origin of the receptors is a male donor with diffuse large B-cell lymphoma.

This chain uses TRBV18 with TRBJ2-3, with D possibly matching TRBD2 (5 bases). V gave up 6 bases and J gave up 6 bases, with 13 bases separating them. CDR1 and CDR2 (germline): KGHSH, LQKENI. This CDR3 is built from 13 residues. The DNA of the CDR3 is TGTGCCAGCTCCCCTGGGAGTGCGGATACGCAGTATTTT. This encodes CASSPGSADTQYF.

J is TRBJ2-2 and V is TRBV6-1; 9 bases are a match to TRBD2. Germline values: CDR1 MNHNS, CDR2 SASEGT. There are 18 residues in the CDR3. V lost 4 bases to trimming and J lost 5 bases; unmatched junction nucleotides: 14. The CDR3 protein is CASSATFGAGGPTGELFF. The CDR3 DNA sequence: TGTGCCAGCAGTGCCACCTTTGGCGCGGGGGGGCCAACCGGGGAGCTGTTTTTT.

The genes are TRBV15 and TRBJ1-5; D is unclear. The CDR3 consists of 14 residues. Between the trimmed V and J ends, which lost 5 bases and 3 bases, there was a span of 11 bases. The V gene's germline CDR1 is LNHNV and CDR2 YYDKDF (reference sequence). The CDR3 DNA sequence: TGTGCCACCAGCCAAGGACTAAACAATCAGCCCCAGCATTTT. Translating gives CATSQGLNNQPQHF.

The chain carries TRBV5-1 and TRBJ1-1; D gene unclear. Germline assignment: CDR1 SGHRS and CDR2 YFSETQ. Trimming shortened V by 7 bases and J by 5 bases, and 15 bases separated the two germline ends. The CDR3 covers 13 residues. CDR3 sequence (DNA): TGCGCCAGCGCCCAGCCGGGGTTGACTGAAGCTTTCTTT. Residues: CASAQPGLTEAFF.

The chain employs TRBV4-1 and TRBJ1-2; TRBD1 is a possible D gene (6 bases). Germline V lookup: CDR1 MGHRA, CDR2 YSYEKL. V lost 0 bases and J 2 bases, leaving 10 bases between the germline ends. The CDR3 is made up of 15 amino acids. CDR3 amino acids: CASSQDSRGNYGYTF. Written as DNA, the CDR3 is TGCGCCAGCAGCCAAGATTCGAGGGGGAACTATGGCTACACCTTC.

The chain's CDR3 is CASSLGGASLEQFF. DNA for the CDR3: TGTGCCAGCAGCTTAGGAGGGGCTAGCCTTGAGCAGTTCTTC. V usage is TRBV7-9 and J usage is TRBJ2-1; D tentatively fits TRBD1 or TRBD2 (5 bases each). From germline, CDR1 is SEHNR and CDR2 FQNEAQ (reference sequence). The CDR3 runs 14 residues. Trimming took off 1 base at V and 9 bases at J, with 13 bases between the two ends. Filled out from reference TRBV7-9 and TRBJ2-1, the complete variable domain reads DTGVSQNPRHKITKRGQNVTFRCDPISEHNRLYWYRQTLGQGPEFLTYFQNEAQLEKSRLLSDRFSAERPKGSFSTLEIQRTEQGDSAMYLCASSLGGASLEQFFGPGTRLTVL.

V usage is TRBV27 and J usage is TRBJ1-4; TRBD1 aligns across 10 bases. V lost 3 bases and J lost 8; bases outside the gene matches: 6. CDR3 length: 15 amino acids. CDR1 and CDR2 (germline): MNHEY, SMNVEV (reference sequence). The CDR3 protein is CASSFRDRGGEKLFF. The CDR3 coding sequence is TGTGCCAGCAGTTTCCGGGACAGGGGAGGCGAAAAACTGTTTTTT.

This chain joins TRBV5-1 and TRBJ2-1, with TRBD2 matching 12 bases. This CDR3 has 17 amino acids. The V segment lost 3 bases and the J segment 8 bases; nucleotides outside the gene matches: 12. Germline V CDR1 and CDR2: SGHRS, YFSETQ. Here the CDR3 reads CASSSRSSGGAFHEQFF. DNA of the CDR3: TGCGCCAGCAGCTCCAGATCTAGCGGGGGGGCCTTCCATGAGCAGTTCTTC.

The rearrangement joins TRBV4-3 to TRBJ1-1; no clear D. Trimming took 0 bases from V and 1 from J, leaving 9 bases between them. Germline loops: CDR1 LGHNA, CDR2 YSLEER. The CDR3 totals 15 residues. CDR3 residues: CASSQEKRRNTEAFF. CDR3 in DNA: TGCGCCAGCAGCCAAGAGAAAAGGCGGAACACTGAAGCTTTCTTT.

The chain joins TRBV30 to TRBJ1-2; 7 bases map to TRBD1. Trimming removed 0 bases from V and 1 base from J; junction bases left unmatched: 5. The V gene's germline CDR1 is GTSNPN and CDR2 SVGIG (reference sequence). CDR3 length: 15 residues. Written as DNA, the CDR3 is TGTGCCTGGAGTGTTGCCCAGGGGGTTAACTATGGCTACACCTTC. Encoded protein: CAWSVAQGVNYGYTF.